This is a list of T cell receptor beta chains from one sample in a study of blood T cell repertoires in COVID-19. TCRdb's copy holds only in-frame clones and misses some; the assay was immunoSEQ multiplex PCR. The table lists 200,000 to 300,000 clones, about 89% of them singletons. Sequenced: PBMCs or T cells enriched from blood (not recorded which). All receptors come from a man in his forties who had recovered from COVID-19. CDR3s include the opening cysteine and the closing phenylalanine or tryptophan. The D gene is left open where the match is weak. Rows give clone size only sometimes, using once, few, many, or a class for an expanded clone.

>TRBJ1-5|-|TRBV1|-
CTSSHAKAGNQPQHF
TGCACCAGCAGCCACGCCAAAGCGGGCAATCAGCCCCAGCATTTT
>TRBJ2-7|-|TRBV5-4|-
CASSLRSQATYEQYF
TGTGCCAGCAGCTTGAGGTCACAGGCCACCTACGAGCAGTACTTC
>TRBJ1-1|-|TRBV10-1|few
CASSDSRKNTEAFF
TGCGCCAGCAGTGACAGCAGGAAAAACACTGAAGCTTTCTTT
>TRBJ1-4|TRBD1|TRBV5-5|-
CASSSRGTVDEKLFF
TGTGCCAGCAGCTCCCGTGGGACAGTGGATGAAAAACTGTTTTTT
>TRBJ2-7|TRBD1|TRBV6-6|-
CASSYGQGRYEQYF
TGTGCCAGCAGTTATGGACAGGGGAGGTACGAGCAGTACTTC
>TRBJ2-3|-|TRBV10-3|-
CAISRSDYEAGRDTQYF
TGTGCCATCAGTCGGTCTGATTATGAGGCGGGTCGAGATACGCAGTATTTT
>TRBJ1-1|TRBD1|TRBV3-1/TRBV3-2|-
CASSQGDRANTEAFF
TGTGCCAGCAGCCAAGGGGACAGGGCGAACACTGAAGCTTTCTTT
>TRBJ2-3|-|TRBV28|-
CASSSNVADTQYF
TGTGCCAGCAGTTCTAATGTAGCAGATACGCAGTATTTT
>TRBJ1-6|TRBD1|TRBV27|-
CASSSDRSISYNSPLHF
TGTGCCAGCAGTTCGGACAGGTCTATCTCCTATAATTCACCCCTCCACTTT
>TRBJ2-5|TRBD2|TRBV28|-
CASSSRGVKVTQYF
TGTGCCAGCAGCAGCCGGGGGGTGAAGGTGACCCAGTACTTC
>TRBJ1-6|-|TRBV7-2|-
CASSLMGGNSPLHF
TGTGCCAGCAGCTTAATGGGGGGAAATTCACCCCTCCACTTT
>TRBJ2-5|-|TRBV11-2|few
CASSFLETQYF
TGTGCCAGCAGCTTTCTGGAGACCCAGTACTTC
>TRBJ2-3|TRBD2|TRBV29-1|-
CSVVAGGGTDTQYF
TGCAGCGTGGTAGCGGGGGGCGGCACAGATACGCAGTATTTT
>TRBJ2-7|TRBD1|TRBV9|-
CASSGSRDRYPTNYEQYF
TGTGCCAGCAGCGGAAGCCGGGACAGGTACCCAACCAACTACGAGCAGTACTTC
>TRBJ2-7|TRBD2|TRBV9|-
CASSLAQAGVYEQYF
TGTGCCAGCAGCTTAGCCCAGGCGGGGGTGTACGAGCAGTACTTC
>TRBJ2-7|-|TRBV7-9|-
CASSQGRQSYEQYF
TGTGCCAGCAGCCAGGGCCGGCAGTCCTACGAGCAGTACTTC
>TRBJ1-2|TRBD1|TRBV14|-
CASSERQGGNYGYTF
TGTGCCAGCAGTGAGAGACAGGGTGGGAACTATGGCTACACCTTC
>TRBJ2-2|-|TRBV9|-
CASSVSGAGELFF
TGTGCCAGCAGCGTATCAGGTGCCGGGGAGCTGTTTTTT
>TRBJ2-1|-|TRBV27|-
CASSLSAGVTYNEQFF
TGTGCCAGCAGTTTATCCGCAGGGGTTACGTACAATGAGCAGTTCTTC
>TRBJ2-6|-|TRBV28|-
CASRPQHNSGANVLTF
TGTGCCAGCAGGCCCCAACACAACTCTGGGGCCAACGTCCTGACTTTC
>TRBJ2-7|-|TRBV18|-
CASSPRVLGATYEQYF
TGTGCCAGCTCACCAAGGGTGCTGGGGGCCACCTACGAGCAGTACTTC
>TRBJ1-5|-|TRBV28|few
CASSSGGDNQPQHF
TGTGCCAGCAGTTCGGGGGGGGATAATCAGCCCCAGCATTTT
>TRBJ2-2|-|TRBV18|-
CASSPAGPGELFF
TGTGCCAGCTCACCCGCAGGGCCCGGGGAGCTGTTTTTT
>TRBJ2-3|TRBD2|TRBV7-2|-
CASSLRAGGYTDTQYF
TGTGCCAGCAGCTTAAGGGCGGGGGGATACACAGATACGCAGTATTTT
>TRBJ2-3|TRBD2|TRBV18|-
CASSQLAGATDTQYF
TGTGCCAGCTCACAGCTAGCGGGAGCGACAGATACGCAGTATTTT
>TRBJ2-7|TRBD2|TRBV2|-
CASSASGSSYEQYF
TGTGCCAGCAGTGCCAGCGGGAGCTCCTACGAGCAGTACTTC
>TRBJ2-2|TRBD2|TRBV3-1/TRBV3-2|-
CASSGTSGRTLTGELFF
TGTGCCAGCAGCGGGACTAGCGGGAGAACTCTCACCGGGGAGCTGTTTTTT
>TRBJ1-2|-|TRBV6-2/TRBV6-3|-
CASSYGLYRNYGYTF
TGTGCCAGCAGTTACGGGCTCTACAGGAACTATGGCTACACCTTC
>TRBJ1-2|-|TRBV19|-
CASSMGAGHGYTF
TGTGCCAGTAGTATGGGGGCTGGTCATGGCTACACCTTC
>TRBJ2-7|TRBD1|TRBV7-9|-
CASSSPGQIYEQYF
TGTGCCAGCAGCTCCCCGGGACAGATCTACGAGCAGTACTTC
>TRBJ1-6|-|TRBV6-5|-
CASSLEEAYNSPLHF
TGTGCCAGTTCCCTCGAGGAGGCCTATAATTCACCCCTCCACTTT
>TRBJ1-5|-|TRBV10-1|-
CASSWGDLATDSNQPQHF
TGCGCCAGCAGTTGGGGGGATCTCGCAACAGATAGCAATCAGCCCCAGCATTTT
>TRBJ1-5|TRBD1|TRBV5-1|-
CASSLKDRANQPQHF
TGCGCCAGCAGCTTGAAGGACAGGGCTAATCAGCCCCAGCATTTT
>TRBJ1-3|TRBD1|TRBV4-1|-
CASSVPGQGSGNTIYF
TGCGCCAGCAGCGTGCCCGGACAGGGCTCTGGAAACACCATATATTTT
>TRBJ1-5|TRBD1|TRBV7-2|-
CASSLGRQGEQPQHF
TGTGCCAGCAGCTTAGGGAGACAGGGGGAGCAGCCCCAGCATTTT
>TRBJ1-5|TRBD1|TRBV19|-
CASSIGTGLNQPQHF
TGTGCCAGTAGTATAGGGACAGGGCTTAATCAGCCCCAGCATTTT
>TRBJ1-4|TRBD1|TRBV30|-
CAWSAYPGQGGEKLFF
TGTGCCTGGAGTGCGTATCCGGGACAGGGTGGTGAAAAACTGTTTTTT
>TRBJ1-5|-|TRBV30|-
CAWSVQGYQPQHF
TGTGCCTGGAGTGTCCAGGGGTACCAGCCCCAGCATTTT
>TRBJ1-1|TRBD1|TRBV10-3|-
CAISTRDRGNTEAFF
TGTGCCATCAGTACGAGGGACAGGGGGAACACTGAAGCTTTCTTT
>TRBJ1-2|-|TRBV7-3|-
CASSQPSGYGYTF
TGTGCCAGCAGCCAACCGTCGGGGTATGGCTACACCTTC
>TRBJ2-1|TRBD2|TRBV7-3|-
CASSPKEAGGLSHNEQFF
TGTGCCAGCAGCCCGAAGGAGGCGGGGGGGCTTTCTCATAATGAGCAGTTCTTC
>TRBJ2-1|TRBD2|TRBV25-1|-
CASSVRLGTSGRDEQFF
TGTGCCAGCAGCGTACGTTTAGGGACTAGCGGGAGGGATGAGCAGTTCTTC
>TRBJ2-4|TRBD2|TRBV6-1|-
CASSDFRASGRAWGIQYF
TGTGCCAGCAGTGATTTCAGGGCTAGCGGGAGAGCCTGGGGCATTCAGTACTTC